This T cell receptor (beta chain) was profiled in a study of cytomegalovirus exposure and HLA in healthy donors. Study-wide points: Later on, an analysis found that several of the most significant clusters appeared to be linked to common viral pathogens, which included parvovirus B19.

The PCR had 60 Vbeta and 13 Jbeta primers. Sequenced by immunoSEQ multiplex PCR; TCRdb stores in-frame clones only, minus some. The repertoire holds around 210,000 clones, with about 85% as singletons. This CDR3 region has 13 residues. Germline loops: CDR1 SGHDT, CDR2 YYEEEE. As for this clone: What it binds is not known.

Material for sequencing was PBMCs. The chain carries TRBV5-6 and TRBJ2-5, with D possibly TRBD1 on 6 matching bases. The DNA end favors TRBJ2-7, so the J call may be wrong. The receptor was derived from a girl aged 2-10 years in good health and CMV-seronegative. CDR3 amino acids: CASSPRGNYEQYF. CDR3 DNA sequence: TGTGCCAGCAGCCCCAGGGGCAACTACGAGCAGTACTTC.